What follows are 30 T cell receptor beta chains derived from one specimen sequenced in a study of blood T cell repertoires in COVID-19. TCRdb keeps only in-frame clones here, not all; method: immunoSEQ multiplex PCR. This sample has about 100,000 clones; approximately 86% occur once, and the top ten carry approximately 5.3%. The sequencing sample was made of peripheral blood. The source is a human donor in a cohort sampled during active COVID-19.

The chain recombines TRBV16 with TRBJ2-7; 9 nucleotides agree with TRBD1. The CDR3 runs 15 residues. The trim removed 4 bases at V and 4 bases at J, leaving 8 bases unmatched. Germline lookup yields CDR1 KGHSY and CDR2 FQNENV. The CDR3 DNA reads TGTGCCAGCAGCCCTATTGGGACAGGGACGTACGAGCAGTACTTC. Encoded protein: CASSPIGTGTYEQYF. Full variable domain (rest looked up from reference TRBV16 and TRBJ2-7): GEEVAQTPKHLVRGEGQKAKLYCAPIKGHSYVFWYQQVLKNEFKFLISFQNENVFDETGMPKERFSAKCLPNSPCSLEIQATKLEDSAVYFCASSPIGTGTYEQYFGPGTRLTVT.

V usage is TRBV28 and J usage is TRBJ2-3; a weak D match, TRBD1 (6 bases). CDR1 MDHEN and CDR2 SYDVKM come from the germline V gene. The V and J ends lost 5 bases and 5 bases respectively, with 17 bases between them. The CDR3 runs to 15 residues. For the CDR3, the DNA is TGTGCCAGCAGTCCTAACCCAGGGGTCGGAGATACGCAGTATTTT. Residues: CASSPNPGVGDTQYF.

V and J are TRBV7-2 and TRBJ2-2, with D perhaps TRBD2 (5 bases). Germline loops: CDR1 SGHTA, CDR2 FQGNSA. The ends were cut back, 3 bases at V and 4 bases at J, with 9 bases in the middle. The CDR3 covers 14 residues. The CDR3 bases are TGTGCCAGCAGCTTTGCTACTAGCACCGGGGAGCTGTTTTTT. Encoded protein: CASSFATSTGELFF. Full variable domain (outside the CDR3, taken from reference TRBV7-2 and TRBJ2-2): GAGVSQSPSNKVTEKGKDVELRCDPISGHTALYWYRQSLGQGLEFLIYFQGNSAPDKSGLPSDRFSAERTGGSVSTLTIQRTQQEDSAVYLCASSFATSTGELFFGEGSRLTVL.

The rearrangement links TRBV18 to TRBJ2-1, with TRBD1 identical over 9 bases. CDR1 KGHSH and CDR2 LQKENI come from the germline V gene. V was clipped by 6 bases and J by 3 bases; unmatched bases: 6. The length of the CDR3 is 15 residues. For the CDR3, the DNA is TGTGCCAGCTCTCCCGGGACAGGGAACTACAATGAGCAGTTCTTC. Protein product: CASSPGTGNYNEQFF.

This clone was found once. J is TRBJ1-5 and V is TRBV7-2, with a weak D call TRBD1 (5 bases). Germline CDR1 SGHTA, CDR2 FQGNSA. Deletions cut 2 bases from V and 3 bases from J, with 11 bases between. The CDR3 extends over 15 amino acids. The DNA of the CDR3 is TGTGCCAGCAGCTTATCTGCAGGGAACAATCAGCCCCAGCATTTT. It codes for CASSLSAGNNQPQHF.

The rearrangement uses TRBV5-1 and TRBJ1-1, with a weak D call TRBD1 (5 bases). Germline assignment: CDR1 SGHRS and CDR2 YFSETQ. The CDR3 runs 15 residues. Trimming shortened V by 0 bases and J by 0 bases, and 9 bases separated the two germline ends. CDR3 protein: CASSLVQGLNTEAFF. In nucleotides, the CDR3 is TGCGCCAGCAGCTTGGTGCAGGGTTTGAACACTGAAGCTTTCTTT.

This chain links TRBV5-6 with TRBJ2-6, with a weak D call TRBD2 (5 bases). The CDR3 has 18 amino acids. Per the germline V gene, CDR1 is SGHDT and CDR2 is YYEEEE. Trimming took 3 bases from V and 1 from J, leaving 17 bases between them. The CDR3 loop reads CASSSHDYDQSGANVLTF. The CDR3 DNA sequence: TGTGCCAGCAGCTCCCATGACTACGATCAATCTGGGGCCAACGTCCTGACTTTC.

This clone was seen a single time. This sequence joins TRBV11-2 and TRBJ2-1; D is possibly TRBD2 (5 bases). Trimming removed 5 bases from V and 1 base from J, with 15 bases in between. This CDR3 contains 16 residues. Germline V gene data show CDR1 as SGHAT and CDR2 as FQNNGV. This CDR3 reads CASSRFGGPSYNEQFF. DNA of the CDR3: TGTGCCAGCAGCCGCTTCGGCGGGCCGTCCTACAATGAGCAGTTCTTC.

The sample holds a few counts of this clone. J is TRBJ1-5 and V is TRBV20-1, with a possible D match to TRBD1 (6 bases). The germline V gene encodes CDR1 DFQATT and CDR2 SNEGSKA (reference sequence). The CDR3 totals 12 residues. Deletions cut 6 bases from V and 15 bases from J, with 21 bases between. The CDR3 protein is CSASLIGGLWHF. CDR3 sequence (DNA): TGCAGTGCAAGTTTGATCGGGGGGCTATGGCATTTT.

This clone was picked up many times. Here the CDR3 DNA reads TGTGCCAGCAGTTATTCACAGGGGGCGAGCTCCTACGAGCAGTACTTC. This translates into CASSYSQGASSYEQYF. The chain uses TRBV6-5 and TRBJ2-7; TRBD1 agrees at 9 bases. J was trimmed by 0 bases and V by 3 bases; bases with no gene match: 6. CDR3 length: 16 amino acids. Germline CDR1 reads MNHEY; CDR2 reads SVGAGI.

J is TRBJ2-1 and V is TRBV24-1; 7 positions agree with TRBD2. The junction had 9 bases not matched to a gene; V was cut back by 4 bases and J by 4 bases. Germline V gives CDR1 KGHDR, CDR2 SFDVKD. The CDR3 has 16 residues. The CDR3 DNA follows: TGTGCCACCAGTGACTCGTCCCGGGAGGAATACAATGAGCAGTTCTTC. This encodes CATSDSSREEYNEQFF.

This clone was observed once. This rearrangement joins TRBV3-1 (or the pseudogene TRBV3-2) to TRBJ2-2; a possible D gene is TRBD2 (6 bases). Germline CDR1 is LGHDT and CDR2 is YNNKEL (reference sequence). The CDR3 consists of 17 residues. V gave up 1 base and J gave up 4 bases, with 16 bases separating them. For the CDR3, the DNA is TGTGCCAGCAGCCAAGGTCTTCTCCTCGGGGGCACCGGGGAGCTGTTTTTT. Translating gives CASSQGLLLGGTGELFF.

The rearrangement links TRBV5-1 to TRBJ2-7; TRBD2 might be the D (5 bases). The length of the CDR3 is 15 residues. Trimming shortened V by 4 bases and J by 2 bases, and 16 bases separated the two germline ends. Germline CDR1 reads SGHRS; CDR2 reads YFSETQ. CDR3 protein: CASSTLPGVTYEQYF. Here the CDR3 DNA reads TGCGCCAGCAGCACCCTTCCCGGGGTAACCTACGAGCAGTACTTC.

The rearrangement joins TRBV28 to TRBJ1-2, with D maybe TRBD1 (5 bases). The CDR3 is 14 residues long. V lost 2 bases and J lost 1, with 8 bases in between. Germline V gene data show CDR1 as MDHEN and CDR2 as SYDVKM. CDR3 amino acids: CASSLAGGNYGYTF. In DNA form, the CDR3 reads TGTGCCAGCAGTTTAGCGGGGGGTAACTATGGCTACACCTTC.

The chain uses TRBV7-8 and TRBJ1-1, with D maybe TRBD1 (6 bases). The germline V gene has CDR1 SGHVS and CDR2 FQNEAQ. The CDR3 has 15 residues. Trimming left V 5 bases short and J 0 bases short, with 13 bases between. The CDR3 sequence is CASSPRQDVNTEAFF. The CDR3 DNA sequence: TGTGCCAGCAGCCCCAGACAGGACGTGAACACTGAAGCTTTCTTT.

This clone was seen repeatedly, ten times or more. The V gene is TRBV3-1 (or the pseudogene TRBV3-2), the J gene TRBJ2-7; D not resolved. Deletions cut 0 bases from V and 6 bases from J, with 9 bases between. This CDR3 has 13 residues. Looked up from germline, CDR1 is LGHDT and CDR2 is YNNKEL (reference sequence). The CDR3 coding sequence is TGTGCCAGCAGCCAAGAGCCCGGGTTCGAGCAGTACTTC. It yields the protein CASSQEPGFEQYF.

This clone was counted once. This chain uses TRBV6-5 with TRBJ2-5; D possibly corresponds to TRBD2 (5 bases). The CDR3 is 13 residues long. V dropped 7 bases and J dropped 2 bases, with 11 bases sitting between them. Germline values: CDR1 MNHEY, CDR2 SVGAGI. CDR3 DNA: TGTGCCAGCATGTGGAGAGGGCAAGAGACCCAGTACTTC. This encodes CASMWRGQETQYF.

The CDR3 here is CASSSGGGREKLFF. The CDR3, as DNA: TGTGCCAGCAGCTCTGGGGGAGGACGGGAAAAACTGTTTTTT. The V call is TRBV28, the J call TRBJ1-4; TRBD1 is a possible D gene (5 bases). The CDR3 runs 14 residues. Germline V lookup: CDR1 MDHEN, CDR2 SYDVKM. Deletions cut 6 bases from V and 8 bases from J, with 16 bases between.

The rearrangement joins TRBV5-1 to TRBJ2-5, with D perhaps matching TRBD1 (6 bases). The germline V and J ends were trimmed by 1 base and 3 bases, with 7 bases remaining between them. This CDR3 has 13 amino acids. Germline CDR1 SGHRS, CDR2 YFSETQ. CDR3 protein: CASSLNREETQYF. The CDR3 DNA reads as TGCGCCAGCAGCTTGAACAGGGAAGAGACCCAGTACTTC.

The V call is TRBV11-3, the J call TRBJ2-1; D perhaps matches TRBD2 (6 bases). The CDR3 runs to 14 residues. The V gene lost 1 base and the J gene lost 8 bases, with 12 bases spanning the gap. CDR1 SGHNT and CDR2 YENEEA come from the germline V gene. The DNA for the CDR3 is TGTGCCAGCAGCTTAGGCGAACTAGCAGATGAGCAGTTCTTC. This codes for CASSLGELADEQFF.

This clone was seen once. This chain joins TRBV18 and TRBJ2-1; the match to TRBD1 covers 8 bases. CDR3 length: 17 amino acids. Germline trimming cut 3 bases from V and 6 bases from J; bases unmatched to any gene: 13. The V gene's germline CDR1 is KGHSH and CDR2 LQKENI. CDR3 DNA sequence: TGTGCCAGCTCACCTTCGGGGAGCAGGGGGCCGGGCAATGAGCAGTTCTTC. Protein sequence: CASSPSGSRGPGNEQFF.

The rearrangement links TRBV5-1 to TRBJ1-1, with TRBD1 matching over 7 bases. Trimming at V came to 1 base and at J to 5 bases, leaving 8 bases not matched to a gene. CDR1 is SGHRS and CDR2 is YFSETQ in the germline V gene. There are 15 residues in the CDR3. The DNA for the CDR3 is TGCGCCAGCAGCTTGACGGGGCCAGGGGGAACTGAAGCTTTCTTT. This codes for CASSLTGPGGTEAFF.

The chain joins TRBV2 to TRBJ2-2; TRBD2 agrees at 7 bases. J lost 13 bases, V lost 6 bases, and 11 bases had no gene match. Germline CDR1 is SNHLY and CDR2 is FYNNEI. The CDR3 has 13 amino acids. For the CDR3, the DNA is TGTGCCAGCAGGATTGAACCGGGGGGACGGCTGTTTTTT. This sequence encodes CASRIEPGGRLFF.

In DNA form, the CDR3 reads TGTGCCAGCAGTATTGGGACAGTTTTTAACTATGGCTACACCTTC. Protein product: CASSIGTVFNYGYTF. V usage is TRBV6-5 and J usage is TRBJ1-2; 7 positions match TRBD1. The V segment lost 5 bases and the J segment 1 base; nucleotides outside the gene matches: 7. The CDR3 loop spans 15 amino acids. Germline assignment: CDR1 MNHEY and CDR2 SVGAGI.

CDR3 amino acids: CASPPGLAVNEQFF. CDR3 bases: TGTGCCAGCCCTCCGGGACTAGCGGTGAATGAGCAGTTCTTC. V usage is TRBV25-1 and J usage is TRBJ2-1; TRBD2 aligns across 11 bases. CDR3 length: 14 residues. J gave up 7 bases and V 8 bases, and 7 bases lay outside the gene matches. Germline CDR1 and CDR2: MGHDK and SYGVNS.

The chain couples TRBV7-2 to TRBJ2-7; TRBD1 is a possible D gene (5 bases). This CDR3 has 13 residues. Germline values: CDR1 SGHTA, CDR2 FQGNSA. V lost 5 bases, J lost 2 bases, and 10 bases lay in between. The CDR3, as DNA: TGTGCCAGCAGCGGGGCTGGAACCTACGAGCAGTACTTC. Residues: CASSGAGTYEQYF.

This clone was picked up one time. The rearrangement joins TRBV6-6 to TRBJ1-1, with TRBD1 matching over 7 bases. Germline loops: CDR1 MNHNY, CDR2 SVGAGI (reference sequence). CDR3 size: 15 residues. Losses at the gene ends were 0 bases for V and 6 bases for J; bases not matched to a gene: 7. CDR3 in DNA: TGTGCCAGCAGTTACTCGAAAGGGACAGCACCTGAAGCTTTCTTT. It codes for CASSYSKGTAPEAFF.

The sample holds a few counts of this clone. V is TRBV7-9 and J is TRBJ2-7; D ambiguous. The V gene lost 1 base and the J gene lost 5 bases, with 9 bases spanning the gap. Germline V CDR1 and CDR2: SEHNR, FQNEAQ (reference sequence). The CDR3 loop spans 13 amino acids. The CDR3 nucleotides read TGTGCCAGCAGCTTAGGCGACAAGAACGAGCAGTACTTC. This gives the protein CASSLGDKNEQYF.

J is TRBJ2-7 and V is TRBV6-6; 9 positions match TRBD1. Germline CDR1 reads MNHNY; CDR2 reads SVGAGI (reference sequence). The ends lost 6 bases at V and 6 bases at J; junction bases unmatched: 12. The CDR3 sequence is 15 residues long. CDR3 sequence: CASRRTGTGIIEQYF. Written as DNA, the CDR3 is TGTGCCAGCAGACGTACCGGGACAGGGATCATCGAGCAGTACTTC.

The rearrangement joins TRBV30 to TRBJ1-2; 10 bases match TRBD1. This CDR3 has 15 residues. Trimming removed 7 bases from V and 4 bases from J; junction bases left unmatched: 12. Germline V gene lookup returns CDR1 GTSNPN and CDR2 SVGIG (reference sequence). The CDR3 region is CAFRDRGLISYGYTF. In nucleotides, the CDR3 is TGTGCCTTCCGGGACAGGGGACTTATTAGCTATGGCTACACCTTC.